This TCR beta chain was captured by sequencing in a study of Ad26.COV2.S vaccination and SARS-CoV-2 variants. Turning to the study itself: Of the COV1001 trial arms, the Ad26.COV2.S arm included the donor. Study observations and caveats: Individuals receiving vaccine had higher spike-specific TCR breadth than placebo recipients did.

Treatment meaning: some 19 received Ad26.COV2.S at low or high dose, single or two shots; roughly 5 received placebo; per-sample allocation not given. The samples were gathered on day 63 after the first injection of vaccine or placebo. Vaccine was an Ad26 vector expressing Wuhan-strain SARS-CoV-2 spike. Produced via immunoSEQ multiplex PCR; TCRdb's table is partial and in-frame only. The table records roughly 410,000 clones, about 80% of them present only once. Germline V gives CDR1 MNHEY, CDR2 SVGAGI. V was clipped by 2 bases and J by 4 bases; unmatched bases: 7. The CDR3 runs to 16 residues. This clone was observed a single time. Its antigen is not known.

The clonotype originates from a person aged 18-60 years who received the Ad26.COV2.S COVID-19 vaccine or a placebo. This chain uses TRBV6-5 with TRBJ1-1; TRBD1 matches at 10 bases. Sequencing used peripheral blood, obtained in a trial of Ad26.COV2.S vaccine versus placebo. The CDR3 protein is CASSYLPGTGATEAFF. CDR3 bases: TGTGCCAGCAGTTACCTCCCCGGGACAGGGGCCACTGAAGCTTTCTTT.